Following are 27 T cell receptor beta chains from one sample sequenced in a study of T cell repertoires in cytomegalovirus infection. MiXCR, run by TCRdb on the reads, gives a single entry per CDR3 protein. Of a few hundred thousand distinct CDR3 sequences listed, nearly 35% are singletons. Antigen specificity for these receptors is unknown. This specimen was cultured PBMCs, taken from culture after CMV antigen stimulation. Receptors originate from a human donor in good health (CMV status not recorded). Some clones in this sample may be carry-over from other donors' samples.

The V and J genes are TRBV5-1 and TRBJ1-2; TRBD1 might be the D (5 bases). Trimming took off 0 bases at V and 8 bases at J, with 11 bases between the two ends. CDR3 size: 13 residues. Germline loops: CDR1 SGHRS, CDR2 YFSETQ. CDR3 amino acids: CASSLGDAEGYTF. CDR3 nucleotides: TGCGCCAGCAGCTTGGGGGACGCCGAGGGCTACACCTTC. Complete variable domain (other parts from reference TRBV5-1 and TRBJ1-2): KAGVTQTPRYLIKTRGQQVTLSCSPISGHRSVSWYQQTPGQGLQFLFEYFSETQRNKGNFPGRFSGRQFSNSRSEMNVSTLELGDSALYLCASSLGDAEGYTFGSGTRLTVV.

This clonotype was seen a single time. The rearrangement uses TRBV28 and TRBJ1-1; D is ambiguous. The CDR3 runs to 15 residues. V dropped 4 bases and J dropped 0 bases, with 12 bases sitting between them. The germline V gene encodes CDR1 MDHEN and CDR2 SYDVKM. CDR3 sequence reads: CASSSVPTVNTEAFF. The CDR3 nucleotides read TGTGCCAGCAGTTCTGTACCGACGGTGAACACTGAAGCTTTCTTT.

The chain carries TRBV6-2 or TRBV6-3 and TRBJ1-6, with D unresolved. The CDR3 runs 12 residues. Germline V gene data show CDR1 as MNHEY and CDR2 as SVGEGT. Trimming removed 2 bases at V and 11 bases at J, with 7 bases between. The CDR3 loop reads CASSYHPAPLHF. Written as DNA, the CDR3 is TGTGCCAGCAGTTACCATCCTGCACCCCTCCACTTT.

This clonotype has just a few counts. The chain uses TRBV28 and TRBJ1-2, with D possibly matching TRBD1 (6 bases). The CDR3 is made up of 15 amino acids. Germline lookup yields CDR1 MDHEN and CDR2 SYDVKM. Trimming removed 2 bases from V and 5 bases from J, with 15 bases in between. Here the CDR3 reads CASSLGQGHFYGYTF. The CDR3 DNA reads as TGTGCCAGCAGTTTAGGGCAGGGACACTTTTATGGCTACACCTTC.

The rearrangement uses TRBV6-2 or TRBV6-3 and TRBJ2-5; TRBD1 matches at 9 bases. The CDR3 loop spans 15 amino acids. With V trimmed by 6 bases and J by 2 bases, 7 bases remained unmatched. Germline lookup yields CDR1 MNHEY and CDR2 SVGEGT. The CDR3 loop is CASRKEDRGQETQYF. The CDR3 DNA reads TGTGCCAGCAGGAAGGAGGACAGGGGACAAGAGACCCAGTACTTC.

Comment on this clonotype: This may be a read error: a much more frequent sequence differs by one nucleotide. The rearrangement joins TRBV7-2 to TRBJ1-5; D is uncertain. This CDR3 spans 15 amino acids. V was cut by 6 bases and J by 9 bases, with 21 bases left in between. Germline V CDR1 and CDR2: SGHTA, FQGNSA. DNA of the CDR3: TGTACCAGCAGTCCTGCACCTAGTGGCTCATTGCCCCAGCATTTT. Its protein product is CTSSPAPSGSLPQHF.

The V call is TRBV6-2 or TRBV6-3, the J call TRBJ2-7; D could derive from TRBD1 or TRBD2 (5 bases each). The CDR3 sequence is 14 residues long. Germline values: CDR1 MNHEY, CDR2 SVGEGT. V lost 7 bases to trimming and J lost 6 bases, with 19 bases between them. The CDR3 is CASNYGTSTGEQYF. CDR3 in DNA: TGTGCCAGCAACTACGGGACCAGCACGGGCGAGCAGTACTTC.

This chain joins TRBV29-1 and TRBJ1-5; tentative D call: TRBD1 (5 bases). CDR3 length: 13 amino acids. V shed 3 bases and J shed 3 bases, with 9 bases lying between them. Germline V gives CDR1 SQVTM, CDR2 ANQGSEA. DNA of the CDR3: TGCAGCGTTGATAGGGGATTCAATCAGCCCCAGCATTTT. Protein sequence: CSVDRGFNQPQHF.

The chain employs TRBV19 and TRBJ1-5, with no clear D. The germline gives CDR1 LNHDA, CDR2 SQIVND (reference sequence). V shed 3 bases and J shed 6 bases, with 6 bases lying between them. The CDR3 is 12 residues long. The CDR3 DNA is TGTGCCAGTAGTATCTGGGCTCAGCCCCAGCATTTT. It is translated as CASSIWAQPQHF.

The chain uses TRBV25-1 and TRBJ1-5, with D unresolved. CDR1 MGHDK and CDR2 SYGVNS come from the germline V gene. This CDR3 contains 14 residues. Trimming took 4 bases from V and 7 from J, leaving 14 bases between them. DNA for the CDR3: TGTGCCAGCAGTGCCCCCTATAACTCCCAGCCCCAGCATTTT. Protein product: CASSAPYNSQPQHF. Full variable domain (outside the CDR3, taken from reference TRBV25-1 and TRBJ1-5): EADIYQTPRYLVIGTGKKITLECSQTMGHDKMYWYQQDPGMELHLIHYSYGVNSTEKGDLSSESTVSRIRTEHFPLTLESARPSHTSQYLCASSAPYNSQPQHFGDGTRLSIL.

This chain links TRBV6-2 or TRBV6-3 with TRBJ1-2, with 8 bases identical to TRBD1. Trimming took 6 bases from V and 2 from J; bases not matched to a gene: 5. Germline-derived CDR1 and CDR2 are MNHEY and SVGEGT. The CDR3 is 14 amino acids. The CDR3 loop reads CASRPDRANYGYTF. The CDR3 region has the DNA TGTGCCAGCAGACCGGACAGGGCGAACTATGGCTACACCTTC.

At least ten counts were recorded for this clonotype. The gene calls are TRBV7-2 and TRBJ1-5; D remains ambiguous. Germline CDR1 SGHTA, CDR2 FQGNSA. This CDR3 contains 16 residues. Trimming pared 6 bases from V and 7 bases from J, leaving 22 bases between. DNA for the CDR3: TGTGCCAGCAGTCTTAACGTTGCAGCGGCCAGGCAGCCCCAGCATTTT. Amino acid sequence: CASSLNVAAARQPQHF.

The chain carries TRBV4-1 and TRBJ1-5; 11 positions agree with TRBD1. This CDR3 region has 17 residues. Germline assignment: CDR1 MGHRA and CDR2 YSYEKL. V dropped 1 base and J dropped 4; count of bases not matched to a gene: 6. The CDR3 loop is CASSQVSGTGGNQPQHF. The CDR3 nucleotides read TGCGCCAGCAGCCAAGTTTCCGGGACAGGGGGTAATCAGCCCCAGCATTTT.

V and J are TRBV6-5 and TRBJ2-5, with TRBD1 identical over 9 bases. Germline V gives CDR1 MNHEY, CDR2 SVGAGI. V lost 2 bases to trimming and J lost 6 bases; unmatched junction nucleotides: 16. The CDR3 is 18 residues long. CDR3 DNA sequence: TGTGCCAGCAGTTACCCGAAAGGACAGGGGAATATGATACAGACCCAGTACTTC. Translating it yields CASSYPKGQGNMIQTQYF.

The table lists this clonotype with a few counts. This chain connects TRBV12-3 or TRBV12-4 to TRBJ2-1, with 12 bases aligning to TRBD2. The CDR3 is 15 amino acids. V trimming: 7 bases; J trimming: 6 bases; junction bases outside the gene matches: 7. The CDR3 coding sequence is TGTGCCAGCACACTCGGACTAGCGGGACTCAATGAGCAGTTCTTC. It specifies CASTLGLAGLNEQFF.

The chain couples TRBV5-1 to TRBJ1-2, with TRBD1 as a possible D gene (6 bases). Trimming stripped 1 base from V and 6 bases from J, with 16 bases between. The CDR3 has 15 residues. Germline CDR1 is SGHRS and CDR2 is YFSETQ. As DNA, the CDR3 is TGCGCCAGCAGCTTGTCTCAGGGGAGGGTAGATGGCTACACCTTC. This translates into CASSLSQGRVDGYTF.

This chain connects TRBV7-9 to TRBJ2-3; no clear D gene. Trimming pared 5 bases from V and 2 bases from J, leaving 11 bases between. From germline, CDR1 is SEHNR and CDR2 FQNEAQ (reference sequence). CDR3 size: 14 residues. The CDR3 sequence: CASSKGDNTDTQYF. CDR3 in DNA: TGTGCCAGCAGCAAAGGAGACAACACAGATACGCAGTATTTT.

The V gene is TRBV6-5, the J gene TRBJ2-5; perhaps TRBD2 as D (5 bases). Trimming removed 2 bases at V and 5 bases at J, with 18 bases between. CDR3 length: 16 amino acids. CDR1 and CDR2 (germline): MNHEY, SVGAGI. The CDR3 sequence is CASSYPGAPPGETQYF. CDR3 nucleotide sequence: TGTGCCAGCAGTTACCCCGGAGCGCCCCCGGGGGAGACCCAGTACTTC.

This clonotype was detected only a few times. The chain couples TRBV20-1 to TRBJ1-2; weak D call: TRBD1 (5 bases). Trimming shortened V by 0 bases and J by 7 bases, and 27 bases separated the two germline ends. The germline gives CDR1 DFQATT, CDR2 SNEGSKA (reference sequence). This CDR3 comprises 18 residues. CDR3 sequence: CSARDQGAGLDHPTGYTF. CDR3 in DNA: TGCAGTGCTAGAGATCAGGGAGCAGGGCTAGACCATCCCACTGGCTACACCTTC.

This clonotype was detected a few times. The V and J genes are TRBV5-4 and TRBJ2-7, with TRBD2 identical over 11 bases. J gave up 4 bases and V 4 bases, and 4 bases lay outside the gene matches. This CDR3 has 14 residues. CDR1 is SGHNT, CDR2 YYREEE, per germline (reference sequence). DNA for the CDR3: TGTGCCAGCAGCATGACTAGCGGGAAGTACGAGCAGTACTTC. Translated: CASSMTSGKYEQYF.

The gene calls are TRBV5-1 and TRBJ2-1, with 7 bases aligning to TRBD2. V shed 0 bases, J shed 7 bases, and the junction held 4 bases outside the gene matches. Per germline, CDR1 SGHRS and CDR2 YFSETQ. CDR3 length: 14 residues. CDR3 region: CASSLVVSGNEQFF. The CDR3 coding sequence is TGCGCCAGCAGCTTGGTGGTTAGCGGGAATGAGCAGTTCTTC.

The table lists this clonotype with many counts. The chain has TRBV20-1 and TRBJ2-5, with a weak D call TRBD1 (6 bases). The V gene's germline CDR1 is DFQATT and CDR2 SNEGSKA (reference sequence). This CDR3 has 16 residues. V was pared by 2 bases and J by 5 bases, with 21 bases between. CDR3 in DNA: TGCAGTGCTAGACCCCGCCAGGGGCCACCAGTTGAGACCCAGTACTTC. It yields the protein CSARPRQGPPVETQYF.

The chain carries TRBV28 and TRBJ1-1; D unresolved. This CDR3 has 13 residues. V lost 1 base and J 8 bases, leaving 11 bases between the germline ends. CDR1 and CDR2 from the germline V gene are MDHEN and SYDVKM. Here the CDR3 DNA reads TGTGCCAGCAGTTTATCGGGCAGACCCGAAGCTTTCTTT. Translating gives CASSLSGRPEAFF.

This clonotype showed up just a few times. V usage is TRBV19 and J usage is TRBJ2-2, with D unresolved. This CDR3 region has 16 residues. Germline CDR1 LNHDA, CDR2 SQIVND (reference sequence). Trimming shortened V by 7 bases and J by 2 bases, and 17 bases separated the two germline ends. CDR3 in DNA: TGTGCCAGTACCCGTCTCAGGCAGACCAACACCGGGGAGCTGTTTTTT. This gives the protein CASTRLRQTNTGELFF.

The chain carries TRBV29-1 and TRBJ2-5, with TRBD2 identical over 11 bases. The CDR3 has 15 residues. CDR1 SQVTM and CDR2 ANQGSEA come from the germline V gene. V shed 4 bases, J shed 7 bases, and the junction held 11 bases outside the gene matches. CDR3 DNA: TGCAGCGTTGCCGGGCTAGCGGGAGGTGCGGGGACCCAGTACTTC. Translating it yields CSVAGLAGGAGTQYF.

The chain joins TRBV28 to TRBJ1-2; 7 positions agree with TRBD1. CDR3 length: 15 residues. Germline trimming cut 5 bases from V and 2 bases from J; bases unmatched to any gene: 8. Per the germline V gene, CDR1 is MDHEN and CDR2 is SYDVKM. The CDR3 DNA reads TGTGCCAGCAGTAACCCGACAGGGCCAAACTATGGCTACACCTTC. Its protein is CASSNPTGPNYGYTF.

The genes are TRBV12-3 or TRBV12-4 and TRBJ2-3; D call uncertain. The CDR3 has 15 amino acids. Trimming removed 6 bases from V and 0 bases from J, with 13 bases in between. CDR3 amino acids: CASSPRPPSTDTQYF. CDR3 in DNA: TGTGCCAGCAGCCCCAGGCCACCTAGCACAGATACGCAGTATTTT.